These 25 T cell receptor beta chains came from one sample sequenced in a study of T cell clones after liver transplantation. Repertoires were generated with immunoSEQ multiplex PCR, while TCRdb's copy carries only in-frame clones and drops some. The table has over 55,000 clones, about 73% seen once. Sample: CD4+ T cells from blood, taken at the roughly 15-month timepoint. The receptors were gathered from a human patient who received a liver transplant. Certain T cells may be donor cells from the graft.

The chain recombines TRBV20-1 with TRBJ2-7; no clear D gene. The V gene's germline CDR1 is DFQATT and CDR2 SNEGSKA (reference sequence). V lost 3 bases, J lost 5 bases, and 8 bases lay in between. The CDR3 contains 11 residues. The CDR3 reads CSARMGNEQYV. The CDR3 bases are TGCAGTGCTAGGATGGGAAACGAGCAGTACGTC.

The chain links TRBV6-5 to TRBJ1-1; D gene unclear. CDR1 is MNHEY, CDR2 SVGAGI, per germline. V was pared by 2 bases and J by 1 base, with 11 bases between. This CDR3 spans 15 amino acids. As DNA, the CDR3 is TGTGCCAGCAGTTACGGGCAGCTTGCGAACACTGAAGCTTTCTTT. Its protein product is CASSYGQLANTEAFF.

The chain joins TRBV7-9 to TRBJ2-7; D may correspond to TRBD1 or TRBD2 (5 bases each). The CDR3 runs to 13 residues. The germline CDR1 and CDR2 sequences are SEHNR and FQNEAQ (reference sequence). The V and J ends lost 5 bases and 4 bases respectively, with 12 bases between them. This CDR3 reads CASSRRGGYEQYF. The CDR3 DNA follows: TGTGCCAGCAGCCGACGTGGGGGTTACGAGCAGTACTTC.

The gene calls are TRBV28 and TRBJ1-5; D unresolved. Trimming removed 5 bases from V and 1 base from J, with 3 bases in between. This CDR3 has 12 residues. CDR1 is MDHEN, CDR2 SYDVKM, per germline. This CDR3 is CASSESNQPQHF. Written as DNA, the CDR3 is TGTGCCAGCAGTGAAAGCAATCAGCCCCAGCATTTT.

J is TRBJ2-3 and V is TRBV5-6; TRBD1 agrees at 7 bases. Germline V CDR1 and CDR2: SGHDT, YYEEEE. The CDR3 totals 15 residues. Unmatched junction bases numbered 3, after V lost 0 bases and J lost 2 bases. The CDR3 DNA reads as TGTGCCAGCAGCTTGGTGCAGGGGGTCACAGATACGCAGTATTTT. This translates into CASSLVQGVTDTQYF.

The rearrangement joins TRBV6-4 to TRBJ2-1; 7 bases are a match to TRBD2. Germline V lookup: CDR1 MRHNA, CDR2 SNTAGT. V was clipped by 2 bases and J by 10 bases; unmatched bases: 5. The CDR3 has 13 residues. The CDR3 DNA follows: TGTGCCAGCAGTGACAGCGGGGAACGGGAGCAGTTCTTC. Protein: CASSDSGEREQFF.

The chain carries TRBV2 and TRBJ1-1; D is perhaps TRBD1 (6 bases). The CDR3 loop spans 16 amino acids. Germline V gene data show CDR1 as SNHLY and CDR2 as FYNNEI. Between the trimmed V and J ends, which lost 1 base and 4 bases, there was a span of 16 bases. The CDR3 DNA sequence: TGTGCCAGCAGTGAAGAGGGAGGGGGGCTAGGCACTGAAGCTTTCTTT. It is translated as CASSEEGGGLGTEAFF.

CDR3 bases: TGCGCCAGCAGCCACAACTCCTACGAGCAGTACTTC. Protein sequence: CASSHNSYEQYF. This rearrangement joins TRBV5-1 to TRBJ2-7; D is ambiguous. This CDR3 region has 12 residues. Trimming removed 4 bases at V and 0 bases at J, with 5 bases between. CDR1 is SGHRS and CDR2 is YFSETQ in the germline V gene.

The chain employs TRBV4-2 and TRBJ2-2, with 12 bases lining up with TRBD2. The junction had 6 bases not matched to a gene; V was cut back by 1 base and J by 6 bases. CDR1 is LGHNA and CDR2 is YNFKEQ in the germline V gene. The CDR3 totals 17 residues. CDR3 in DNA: TGTGCCAGCAGCCAAGTAGTGGCTAGCGGGGGGGCCGGGGAGCTGTTTTTT. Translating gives CASSQVVASGGAGELFF.

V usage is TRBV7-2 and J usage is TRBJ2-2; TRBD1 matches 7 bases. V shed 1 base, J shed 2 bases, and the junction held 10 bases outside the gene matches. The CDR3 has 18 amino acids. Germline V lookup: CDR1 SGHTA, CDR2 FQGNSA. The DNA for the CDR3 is TGTGCCAGCAGCTTAGTGGTCGGGCAGGGGGTTAACACCGGGGAGCTGTTTTTT. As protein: CASSLVVGQGVNTGELFF.

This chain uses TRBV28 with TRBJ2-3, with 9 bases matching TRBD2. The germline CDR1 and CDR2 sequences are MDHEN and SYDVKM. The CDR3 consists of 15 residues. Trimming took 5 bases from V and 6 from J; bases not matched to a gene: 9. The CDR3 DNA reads TGTGCCAGCAGTCTAGCGGGGTCTACAGTGGATACGCAGTATTTT. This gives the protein CASSLAGSTVDTQYF.

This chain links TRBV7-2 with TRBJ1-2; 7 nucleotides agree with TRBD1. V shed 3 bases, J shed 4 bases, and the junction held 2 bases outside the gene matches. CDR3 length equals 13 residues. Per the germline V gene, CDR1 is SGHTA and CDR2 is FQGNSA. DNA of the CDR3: TGTGCCAGCAGCTTCACAGGGGCCTATGGCTACACCTTC. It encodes CASSFTGAYGYTF.

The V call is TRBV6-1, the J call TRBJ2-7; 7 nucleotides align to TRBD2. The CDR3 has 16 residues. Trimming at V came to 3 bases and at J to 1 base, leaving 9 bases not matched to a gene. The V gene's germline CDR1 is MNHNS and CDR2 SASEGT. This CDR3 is CASSDEGGGRSYEQYF. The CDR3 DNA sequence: TGTGCCAGCAGTGACGAAGGCGGGGGAAGGTCCTACGAGCAGTACTTC.

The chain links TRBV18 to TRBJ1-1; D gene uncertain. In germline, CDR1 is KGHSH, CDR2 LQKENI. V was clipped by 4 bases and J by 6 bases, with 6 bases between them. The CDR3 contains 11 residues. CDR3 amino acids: CASSLGAEAFF. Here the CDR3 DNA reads TGTGCCAGCTCACTTGGCGCTGAAGCTTTCTTT.

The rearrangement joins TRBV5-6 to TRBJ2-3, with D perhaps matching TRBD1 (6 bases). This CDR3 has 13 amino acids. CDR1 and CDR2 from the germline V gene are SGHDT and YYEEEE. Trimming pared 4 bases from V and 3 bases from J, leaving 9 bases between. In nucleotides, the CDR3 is TGTGCCAGCAGCATCCAGGGGACAGATACGCAGTATTTT. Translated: CASSIQGTDTQYF.

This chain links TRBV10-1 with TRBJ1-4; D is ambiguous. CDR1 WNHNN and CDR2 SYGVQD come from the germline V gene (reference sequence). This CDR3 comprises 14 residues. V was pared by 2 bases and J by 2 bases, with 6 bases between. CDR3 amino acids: CASSEGGTNEKLFF. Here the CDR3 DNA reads TGCGCCAGCAGTGAGGGTGGTACTAATGAAAAACTGTTTTTT.

CDR3 in DNA: TGCGCCAGCAGCTTAGGACAGGAATCAGATACGCAGTATTTT. Protein sequence: CASSLGQESDTQYF. V and J are TRBV5-1 and TRBJ2-3; TRBD1 aligns across 7 bases. Germline V gene sequence: CDR1 SGHRS, CDR2 YFSETQ. CDR3 length: 14 residues. With 2 bases clipped from V and 4 bases from J, the junction kept 4 bases outside the gene matches.

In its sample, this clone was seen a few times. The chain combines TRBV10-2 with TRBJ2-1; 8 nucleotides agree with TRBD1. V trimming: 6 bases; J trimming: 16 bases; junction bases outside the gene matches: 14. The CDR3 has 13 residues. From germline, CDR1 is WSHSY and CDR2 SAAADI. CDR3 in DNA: TGCGCCAGCAGAACTCCCGGACAGGGCCCTCTATTCTTC. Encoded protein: CASRTPGQGPLFF.

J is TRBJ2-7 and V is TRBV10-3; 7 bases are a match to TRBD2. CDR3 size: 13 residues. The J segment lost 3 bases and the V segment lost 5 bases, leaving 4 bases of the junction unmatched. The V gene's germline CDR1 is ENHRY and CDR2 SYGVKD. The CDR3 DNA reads TGTGCCATCAGTAGCGGGGTAATCTACGAGCAGTACTTC. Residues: CAISSGVIYEQYF.

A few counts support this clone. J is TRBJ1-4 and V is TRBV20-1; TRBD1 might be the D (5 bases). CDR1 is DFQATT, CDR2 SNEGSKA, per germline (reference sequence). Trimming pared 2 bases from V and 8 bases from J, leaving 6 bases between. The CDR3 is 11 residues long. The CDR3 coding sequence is TGCAGTGCTAGAAACAGGGAAAAACTGTTTTTT. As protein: CSARNREKLFF.

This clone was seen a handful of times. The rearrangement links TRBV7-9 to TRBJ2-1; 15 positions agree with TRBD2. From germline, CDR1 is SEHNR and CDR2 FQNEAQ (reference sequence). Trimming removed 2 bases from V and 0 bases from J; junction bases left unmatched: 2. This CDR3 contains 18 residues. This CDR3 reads CASSLQGLAGGSYNEQFF. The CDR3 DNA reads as TGTGCCAGCAGCTTACAGGGACTAGCGGGAGGCTCCTACAATGAGCAGTTCTTC.

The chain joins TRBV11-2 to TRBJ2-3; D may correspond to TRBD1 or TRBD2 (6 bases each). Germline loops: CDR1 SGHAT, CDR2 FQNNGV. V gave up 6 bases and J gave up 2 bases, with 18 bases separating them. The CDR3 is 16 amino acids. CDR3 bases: TGTGCCAGCAGGCAACTTCGGGGGCCTAACACAGATACGCAGTATTTT. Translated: CASRQLRGPNTDTQYF. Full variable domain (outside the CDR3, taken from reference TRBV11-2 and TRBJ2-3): EAGVAQSPRYKIIEKRQSVAFWCNPISGHATLYWYQQILGQGPKLLIQFQNNGVVDDSQLPKDRFSAERLKGVDSTLKIQPAKLEDSAVYLCASRQLRGPNTDTQYFGPGTRLTVL.

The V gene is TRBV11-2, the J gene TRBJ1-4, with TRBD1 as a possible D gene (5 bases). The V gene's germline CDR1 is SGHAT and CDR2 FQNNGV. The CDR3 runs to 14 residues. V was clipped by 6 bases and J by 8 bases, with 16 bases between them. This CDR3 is CASSPGGVAEKLFF. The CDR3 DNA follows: TGTGCCAGCAGTCCCGGGGGGGTCGCCGAAAAACTGTTTTTT.

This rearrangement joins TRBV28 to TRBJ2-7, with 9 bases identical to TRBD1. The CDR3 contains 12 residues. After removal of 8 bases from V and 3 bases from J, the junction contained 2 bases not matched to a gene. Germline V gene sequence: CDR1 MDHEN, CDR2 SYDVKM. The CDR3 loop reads CASGTGLYEQYF. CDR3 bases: TGTGCCAGCGGGACAGGGCTCTACGAGCAGTACTTC. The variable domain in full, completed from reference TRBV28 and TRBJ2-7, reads DVKVTQSSRYLVKRTGEKVFLECVQDMDHENMFWYRQDPGLGLRLIYFSYDVKMKEKGDIPEGYSVSREKKERFSLILESASTNQTSMYLCASGTGLYEQYFGPGTRLTVT.

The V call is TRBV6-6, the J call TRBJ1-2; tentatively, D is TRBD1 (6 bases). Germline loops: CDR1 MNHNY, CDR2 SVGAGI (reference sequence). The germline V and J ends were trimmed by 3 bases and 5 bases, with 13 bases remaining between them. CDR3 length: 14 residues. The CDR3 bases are TGTGCCAGCAGTTATGATAAAAGGGGGTATGGCTACACCTTC. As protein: CASSYDKRGYGYTF.